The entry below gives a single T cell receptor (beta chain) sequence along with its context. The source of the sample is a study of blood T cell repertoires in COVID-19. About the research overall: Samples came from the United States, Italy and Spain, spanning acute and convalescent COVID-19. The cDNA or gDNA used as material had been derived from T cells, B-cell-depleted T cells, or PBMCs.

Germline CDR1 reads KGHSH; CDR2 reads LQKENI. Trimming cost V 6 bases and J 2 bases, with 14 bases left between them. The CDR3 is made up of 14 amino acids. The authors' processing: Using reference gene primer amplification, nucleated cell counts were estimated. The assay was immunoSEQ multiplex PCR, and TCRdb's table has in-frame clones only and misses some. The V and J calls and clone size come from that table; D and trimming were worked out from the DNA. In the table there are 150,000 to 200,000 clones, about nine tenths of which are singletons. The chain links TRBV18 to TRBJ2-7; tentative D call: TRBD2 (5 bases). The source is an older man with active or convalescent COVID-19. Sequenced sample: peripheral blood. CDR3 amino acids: CASSHPAGTYEQYF. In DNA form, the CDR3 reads TGTGCCAGCTCCCACCCAGCCGGGACCTACGAGCAGTACTTC.